Listed below are T cell receptor beta chains from one sample, sequenced in a study of technical replicates of blood from a handful of donors. Produced via immunoSEQ multiplex PCR; TCRdb's table is partial and in-frame only. The sample consists of approximately 74,000 clones, 95% to 98% of them appearing once. The sequenced sample was T cells isolated from PBMCs. The receptors stem from a human donor in good health. Both conserved end residues are part of each CDR3. The order of the fields is J gene, D gene, clone size, V gene, CDR3 protein, CDR3 DNA. The D gene is left open where the match is weak. Only some rows state a clone size, as once, few, many or a class for expanded clones.

TRBJ1-4 . . TRBV2 CASRGGQEKLFF TGTGCCAGCAGGGGTGGACAGGAAAAACTGTTTTTT
TRBJ2-7 TRBD1 . TRBV7-2 CASSLAGQPYEQYF TGTGCCAGCAGCTTAGCGGGACAGCCCTACGAGCAGTACTTC
TRBJ1-4 . . TRBV29-1 CSGGGANEKLFF TGCAGCGGAGGGGGAGCTAATGAAAAACTGTTTTTT
TRBJ2-2 . . TRBV11-2 CASSLVSDKVIGELFF TGTGCCAGCAGCTTGGTCTCGGACAAGGTGATCGGGGAGCTGTTTTTT
TRBJ2-7 TRBD1 once TRBV12-5 CASGSLGTGGSEQYF TGTGCTAGTGGTTCCCTAGGGACAGGGGGCAGCGAGCAGTACTTC
TRBJ1-3 . few TRBV5-1 CASSPHATTGGNTIYF TGCGCCAGCAGCCCCCATGCTACGACAGGCGGAAACACCATATATTTT
TRBJ2-5 . . TRBV12-5 CASGQGGGKTQYF TGTGCTAGTGGTCAGGGGGGAGGAAAGACCCAGTACTTC
TRBJ2-1 . once TRBV6-5 CASSYSWTNTYNEQFF TGTGCCAGCAGTTACTCTTGGACTAACACCTACAATGAGCAGTTCTTC
TRBJ2-1 . . TRBV29-1 CSVEDREGDYNEQFF TGCAGCGTTGAAGATCGAGAGGGGGATTACAATGAGCAGTTCTTC
TRBJ2-1 TRBD1 . TRBV4-1 CASSQRQGTYNEQFF TGCGCCAGCAGCCAGAGACAGGGGACCTACAATGAGCAGTTCTTC
TRBJ1-4 . . TRBV5-1 CASSPRATNEKLFF TGCGCCAGCAGTCCCAGGGCAACTAATGAAAAACTGTTTTTT
TRBJ2-3 TRBD2 . TRBV4-1 CASSQEPSGSTDTQYF TGCGCCAGCAGCCAAGAGCCTAGCGGGAGCACAGATACGCAGTATTTT
TRBJ1-5 TRBD1 . TRBV10-3 CAISTGTGEDQGQPQHF TGTGCCATCAGTACCGGGACAGGGGAGGACCAAGGTCAGCCCCAGCATTTT
TRBJ2-1 TRBD2 . TRBV7-6 CASSLRASGGDNEQFF TGTGCCAGCAGCTTAAGGGCTAGCGGGGGAGACAATGAGCAGTTCTTC
TRBJ2-3 TRBD2 . TRBV5-6 CASSLTSGVPDTQYF TGTGCCAGCAGCCTGACTAGCGGGGTCCCAGATACGCAGTATTTT
TRBJ2-2 TRBD2 . TRBV7-8 CASSFWASGANTGELFF TGTGCCAGCAGCTTCTGGGCTAGCGGGGCGAACACCGGGGAGCTGTTTTTT
TRBJ2-1 TRBD1 . TRBV11-2 CASSLGGVDRGRRDEQFF TGTGCCAGCAGCTTAGGCGGTGTGGACAGGGGGCGCAGGGATGAGCAGTTCTTC
TRBJ2-3 . once TRBV7-9 CASLLADTQYF TGTGCCAGCCTTCTAGCAGATACGCAGTATTTT
TRBJ1-1 . . TRBV5-1 CASSLGALGSTEAFF TGCGCCAGCAGCTTGGGAGCCCTAGGGAGCACTGAAGCTTTCTTT
TRBJ1-4 TRBD1 . TRBV14 CASSQTGAPNEKLFF TGTGCCAGCAGCCAGACAGGGGCGCCTAATGAAAAACTGTTTTTT
TRBJ2-3 . . TRBV18 CASSPARADTQYF TGTGCCAGCTCACCCGCTCGAGCAGATACGCAGTATTTT
TRBJ2-7 . . TRBV21-1 CASSKAAGCYEQYF TGTGCCAGCAGCAAAGCGGCAGGGTGCTACGAGCAGTACTTC
TRBJ1-1 TRBD1 . TRBV29-1 CSVGGQEGSSNTEAFF TGCAGCGTTGGTGGACAGGAGGGATCTTCGAACACTGAAGCTTTCTTT
TRBJ2-3 . . TRBV6-1 CASRTGSTDTQYF TGTGCCAGCAGGACGGGAAGCACAGATACGCAGTATTTT
TRBJ1-2 . . TRBV5-1 CASSPDSANYGYTF TGCGCCAGCAGCCCGGACTCAGCTAACTATGGCTACACCTTC
TRBJ1-1 . once TRBV6-5 CASSSLMSRDTEAFF TGTGCCAGCAGTTCTTTAATGTCCAGGGACACTGAAGCTTTCTTT
TRBJ2-5 . . TRBV2 CASSEYREIQETQYF TGTGCCAGCAGTGAATACCGGGAGATTCAAGAGACCCAGTACTTC
TRBJ1-2 . . TRBV27 CASSPLRDGYGYTF TGTGCCAGCAGTCCCCTCAGGGATGGCTATGGCTACACCTTC
TRBJ1-4 . . TRBV6-1 CASSGGQDSLGEKLFF TGTGCCAGCAGTGGGGGGCAAGATAGTCTAGGGGAAAAACTGTTTTTT
TRBJ1-2 TRBD1 . TRBV6-1 CASSGQGRLGDYGYTF TGTGCCAGCAGTGGACAGGGAAGATTGGGTGACTATGGCTACACCTTC
TRBJ1-2 TRBD1 . TRBV4-1 CASSQGPGQELGGYTF TGCGCCAGCAGCCAAGGCCCGGGACAGGAACTGGGGGGCTACACCTTC
TRBJ2-2 . few TRBV4-1 CASSQLITVHTGELFF TGCGCCAGCAGCCAATTAATAACGGTACACACCGGGGAGCTGTTTTTT
TRBJ1-5 . . TRBV10-2 CASTKGGYSNQPQHF TGCGCCAGCACCAAGGGAGGGTATAGCAATCAGCCCCAGCATTTT
TRBJ2-3 . . TRBV25-1 CASSESLPGTQYF TGTGCCAGCAGTGAAAGTCTGCCGGGTACGCAGTATTTT
TRBJ1-5 . once TRBV15 CATSREGTQGNNQPQHF TGTGCCACCAGCAGAGAGGGTACGCAGGGGAACAATCAGCCCCAGCATTTT
TRBJ1-4 . . TRBV4-1 CASSQDSESYSEKLFF TGCGCCAGCAGCCAAGATAGCGAGTCTTATTCCGAAAAACTGTTTTTT
TRBJ2-7 TRBD1 once TRBV6-1 CATRGDRGYEQYF TGTGCTACACGAGGGGACAGAGGGTACGAGCAGTACTTC
TRBJ2-1 TRBD2 . TRBV15 CATSRALGLAGGSYNEQFF TGTGCCACCAGCAGAGCCCTGGGACTAGCGGGAGGTTCCTACAATGAGCAGTTCTTC
TRBJ2-7 TRBD1 . TRBV4-1 CASSQPTGKPYEQYF TGCGCCAGCAGCCAACCGACAGGGAAGCCCTACGAGCAGTACTTC
TRBJ2-7 TRBD1 . TRBV28 CATGSPGQGREEQYF TGTGCGACTGGATCCCCGGGACAGGGGAGGGAAGAGCAGTACTTC
TRBJ2-5 . . TRBV12-5 CASGLPGVETQYF TGTGCTAGTGGTTTGCCAGGGGTGGAGACCCAGTACTTC
TRBJ2-3 . . TRBV5-4 CASSLVGEDTQYF TGTGCCAGCAGCTTGGTCGGTGAAGATACGCAGTATTTT
TRBJ1-2 . . TRBV5-1 CASSPGAGAKTYGYTF TGCGCCAGCAGCCCTGGGGCTGGGGCGAAGACCTATGGCTACACCTTC
TRBJ2-1 TRBD1 once TRBV6-6 CASSPGQGLDEQFF TGTGCCAGCAGTCCGGGACAGGGTCTGGATGAGCAGTTCTTC
TRBJ2-6 . . TRBV2 CAISGRGGSGANVLTF TGTGCCATCTCAGGGAGGGGGGGCTCTGGGGCCAACGTCCTGACTTTC
TRBJ1-2 . once TRBV5-6 CASSLFTTEFYGYTF TGTGCCAGCAGCTTGTTTACCACAGAATTCTATGGCTACACCTTC
TRBJ1-1 . . TRBV11-1 CASSLALGEATEAFF TGTGCCAGCAGCTTAGCGCTAGGGGAGGCAACTGAAGCTTTCTTT
TRBJ1-1 TRBD1 . TRBV2 CASTARTDRGTEAFF TGTGCCAGCACCGCCCGGACTGACAGGGGCACTGAAGCTTTCTTT
TRBJ2-5 TRBD1 . TRBV5-4 CASSFRQGQETQYF TGTGCCAGCAGCTTTAGACAGGGACAAGAGACCCAGTACTTC
TRBJ1-2 TRBD1 . TRBV5-6 CASSVRQGGYTF TGTGCCAGCAGCGTGAGACAGGGTGGCTACACCTTC
TRBJ2-7 . once TRBV6-1 CASSGMWTTPREQYF TGTGCCAGCAGTGGTATGTGGACAACACCACGGGAGCAGTACTTC
TRBJ2-3 TRBD2 once TRBV5-1 CASSTSGLENTQYF TGCGCCAGCAGCACATCGGGACTAGAGAATACGCAGTATTTT
TRBJ1-1 TRBD1 once TRBV6-5 CASTFGQGQNTEAFF TGTGCCAGCACCTTTGGACAGGGCCAGAACACTGAAGCTTTCTTT
TRBJ2-7 TRBD2 . TRBV6-1 CASGTSGGNEQYF TGTGCCAGCGGGACTAGCGGGGGGAACGAGCAGTACTTC
TRBJ2-1 . . TRBV5-6 CASRGGEASYNEQFF TGTGCCAGCAGAGGCGGGGAAGCATCCTACAATGAGCAGTTCTTC